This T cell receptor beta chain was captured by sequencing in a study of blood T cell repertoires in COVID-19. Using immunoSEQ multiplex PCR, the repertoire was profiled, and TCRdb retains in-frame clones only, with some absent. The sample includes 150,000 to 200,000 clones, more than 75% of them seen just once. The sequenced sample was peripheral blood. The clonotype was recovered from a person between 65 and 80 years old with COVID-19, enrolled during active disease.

The CDR3 DNA follows: TGTGCCAGTAGCCAAAATTCCGGGACAGGGGGTGAAAAACTGTTTTTT. Encoded protein: CASSQNSGTGGEKLFF. The rearrangement links TRBV19 to TRBJ1-4; 11 bases agree with TRBD1. The CDR3 totals 16 residues. In germline, CDR1 is LNHDA, CDR2 SQIVND (reference sequence). V lost 6 bases, J lost 7 bases, and 10 bases stayed unmatched.